This T cell receptor beta chain stems from a study of blood T cell repertoires in COVID-19. The V gene's germline CDR1 is MGHRA and CDR2 YSYEKL. V gave up 3 bases and J gave up 0 bases, with 12 bases separating them. The length of the CDR3 is 16 residues. Here immunoSEQ multiplex PCR was the method, and the copy in TCRdb shows in-frame clones only, minus some. This table has roughly 320,000 clones, roughly 85% appearing once. The source is a human donor in a cohort sampled during active COVID-19. V gene TRBV4-1 combines with J gene TRBJ1-3; no clear D gene. Specimen: peripheral blood. The CDR3 sequence: CASSHILAPSGNTIYF. The CDR3 nucleotides are TGCGCCAGCAGCCATATATTGGCCCCCTCTGGAAACACCATATATTTT.